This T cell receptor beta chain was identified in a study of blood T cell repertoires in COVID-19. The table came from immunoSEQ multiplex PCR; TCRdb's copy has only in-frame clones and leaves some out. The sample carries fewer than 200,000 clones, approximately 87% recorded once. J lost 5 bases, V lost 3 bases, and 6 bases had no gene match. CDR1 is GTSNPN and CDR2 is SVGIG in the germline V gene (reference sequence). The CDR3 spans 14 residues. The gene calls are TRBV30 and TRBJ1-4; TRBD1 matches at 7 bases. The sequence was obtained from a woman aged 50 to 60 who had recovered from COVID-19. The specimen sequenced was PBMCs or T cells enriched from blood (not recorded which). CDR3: CAWRRGQLNEKLFF. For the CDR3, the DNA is TGTGCCTGGAGACGGGGACAGCTCAATGAAAAACTGTTTTTT.